The clone carrying this T cell receptor (beta chain) has a count of ten or more. Antigen specificity is unknown. The data derive from a study of T cells in Graves' hyperthyroidism and ophthalmopathy. This CDR3 comprises 16 residues. The trim removed 3 bases at V and 3 bases at J, leaving 8 bases unmatched. Germline CDR1 and CDR2: MGHRA and YSYEKL. Whole-study results and caveats: A median approximately 6.8 months before onset, the model predicted ophthalmopathy. Most thyroid clonotypes with frequency above 0.001 were detected in blood. Stable hyperthyroidism was told apart from ophthalmopathy by a model built on 13 V-J features.

RNA transcripts provided the source from which TCR beta CDR3 regions were amplified. TCR CDR3 regions were first amplified by RT-PCR with HTBI primers. MiXCR was run by TCRdb on the multiplex PCR reads, yielding one entry per CDR3 protein. This table holds 500,000 to 600,000 distinct CDR3 sequences, approximately 44% found once. Material: peripheral blood or thyroid tissue (not recorded which). The clonotype comes from an adult woman with Graves' disease, either hyperthyroidism or ophthalmopathy (not recorded which). The chain uses TRBV4-1 and TRBJ1-5; 7 bases agree with TRBD1. The CDR3 DNA reads TGCGCCAGCAGCCAGCGGGCCACAGGGGCCAATCAGCCCCAGCATTTT. This sequence encodes CASSQRATGANQPQHF.